These 5 T cell receptor beta chains originate from one sample sequenced in a study of tumor-infiltrating lymphocytes in primary liver carcinoma. Extraction also yielded germline DNA, while blood RNA was obtained from unsorted whole blood. A constant-region primer served to make TCR beta cDNA from about 490 ng total RNA. Three nested multiplex PCR rounds, a slightly modified ARM-PCR method, built the TCR beta libraries. With TRBV1-TRBV30 forward primers and a C-beta reverse primer, the first two PCR rounds were run for 10 to 11 cycles each. TCRdb ran MiXCR on the multiplex PCR reads and lists one entry per CDR3 protein. The repertoire holds approximately 330,000 distinct CDR3 sequences, with 65% as singletons. Material for sequencing was peripheral blood. The origin of the receptors is a man aged 40-49 years with primary liver carcinoma and hepatitis B virus infection.

This clonotype came up a few times. One end of the junction is discordant with germline, which a read error may explain. J is TRBJ2-1 and V is TRBV11-3, with D perhaps matching TRBD2 (5 bases). Germline lookup yields CDR1 SGHNT and CDR2 YENEEA. The CDR3 sequence is 15 residues long. The CDR3 loop is CTSSLEVGANNEQFF. CDR3 coding DNA: TGTACCAGCAGCTTAGAGGTGGGAGCGAACAATGAGCAGTTCTTT.

The V call is TRBV11-1, the J call TRBJ2-7; D is possibly TRBD2 (5 bases). The CDR3 is 15 residues long. V was pared by 2 bases and J by 4 bases, with 15 bases between. Germline V gives CDR1 SGHAT, CDR2 FQDESV (reference sequence). CDR3 sequence (DNA): TGTGCCAGCAGCTTATACGGAACTAGGGTTTACGAGCAGTACTTC. It specifies CASSLYGTRVYEQYF.

This clonotype was detected only a few times. The genes are TRBV28 and TRBJ1-6, with 8 bases lining up with TRBD1. Germline values: CDR1 MDHEN, CDR2 SYDVKM. The V segment lost 10 bases and the J segment 4 bases; nucleotides outside the gene matches: 6. CDR3 length: 14 residues. CDR3 nucleotide sequence: TGTGCCACAACAGGGGGTCTTTATAATTCACCCCTCCACTTT. It translates to CATTGGLYNSPLHF.

This clonotype occurred many times. J is TRBJ2-1 and V is TRBV6-2 or TRBV6-3; perhaps TRBD2 as D (6 bases). CDR3 length: 16 amino acids. Between the trimmed V and J ends, which lost 5 bases and 7 bases, there was a span of 21 bases. The germline V gene has CDR1 MNHEY and CDR2 SVGEGT. This CDR3 reads CASSPYPSGGANEQFF. CDR3 DNA sequence: TGTGCCAGCAGTCCTTACCCTTCCGGCGGGGCTAATGAGCAGTTCTTC.

V and J are TRBV30 and TRBJ2-2, with D tentatively TRBD1 or TRBD2 (5 bases each). The V and J ends lost 0 bases and 6 bases respectively, with 5 bases between them. This CDR3 comprises 12 residues. The germline CDR1 and CDR2 sequences are GTSNPN and SVGIG (reference sequence). The CDR3 DNA sequence: TGTGCCTGGAGTGTGGGGGCCGGGGAGCTGTTTTTT. Protein: CAWSVGAGELFF.